These 19 T cell receptor beta chains were all obtained from the same sample, sequenced in a study of shared T cell receptors in the human thymus. Sequenced by immunoSEQ multiplex PCR; TCRdb stores in-frame clones only, minus some. The repertoire has more than 550,000 clones, 75% to 90% of them found once; the top ten carry approximately 0.01%. Separately, the same data were catalogued under a study of human thymus T cells.

The sample was thymocytes. These receptor sequences come from a girl under three years old with a congenital heart defect.

V and J are TRBV5-4 and TRBJ1-2, with D hard to call. Germline CDR1 and CDR2: SGHNT and YYREEE (reference sequence). The V gene lost 7 bases and the J gene lost 3 bases, with 10 bases spanning the gap. This CDR3 spans 12 amino acids. CDR3 residues: CASARQDYGYTF. DNA of the CDR3: TGTGCCAGCGCCCGTCAGGACTATGGCTACACCTTC.

The rearrangement uses TRBV5-6 and TRBJ2-7; the match to TRBD1 covers 9 bases. The CDR3 length is 15 residues. From germline, CDR1 is SGHDT and CDR2 YYEEEE. V gave up 4 bases and J gave up 5 bases; unmatched junction bases: 10. CDR3 protein: CASSLSRDRDHEQYF. DNA of the CDR3: TGTGCCAGCAGCCTAAGTCGGGACAGGGACCACGAGCAGTACTTC.

This chain connects TRBV11-3 to TRBJ2-3; no definite D call. The CDR3 covers 14 residues. V was pared by 5 bases and J by 0 bases, with 9 bases between. Germline V gives CDR1 SGHNT, CDR2 YENEEA. CDR3 in DNA: TGTGCCAGCAGCCCTACCGCTAGCACAGATACGCAGTATTTT. It encodes CASSPTASTDTQYF.

The chain links TRBV2 to TRBJ2-1; 7 bases map to TRBD2. The CDR3 consists of 14 residues. V lost 4 bases to trimming and J lost 4 bases; unmatched junction nucleotides: 4. The V gene's germline CDR1 is SNHLY and CDR2 FYNNEI. Written as DNA, the CDR3 is TGTGCCAGCAGTGCGTCTAGCGGATACAATGAGCAGTTCTTC. Its translation: CASSASSGYNEQFF.

CDR3 in amino acids: CASTDGTGPLQYF. DNA for the CDR3: TGTGCCAGCACCGACGGGACAGGTCCTCTCCAGTACTTC. V usage is TRBV13 and J usage is TRBJ2-5; the match to TRBD1 covers 8 bases. This CDR3 is 13 amino acids long. Germline CDR1 reads PRHDT; CDR2 reads FYEKMQ (reference sequence). Unmatched junction bases numbered 11, after V lost 7 bases and J lost 10 bases. The complete variable domain, with remaining parts taken from reference TRBV13 and TRBJ2-5, reads AAGVIQSPRHLIKEKRETATLKCYPIPRHDTVYWYQQGPGQDPQFLISFYEKMQSDKGSIPDRFSAQQFSDYHSELNMSSLELGDSALYFCASTDGTGPLQYFGPGTRLLVL.

The rearrangement uses TRBV6-5 and TRBJ1-2; TRBD1 matches 9 bases. CDR1 is MNHEY and CDR2 is SVGAGI in the germline V gene. The CDR3 totals 14 residues. J lost 7 bases, V lost 7 bases, and 10 bases had no gene match. CDR3 loop: CASTPDRGRGGYTF. CDR3 in DNA: TGTGCCAGCACCCCGGACAGGGGCCGGGGTGGCTACACCTTC.

This rearrangement joins TRBV6-6 to TRBJ1-1; D may be TRBD1 (5 bases). The germline V and J ends were trimmed by 6 bases and 10 bases, with 27 bases remaining between them. There are 16 residues in the CDR3. The germline gives CDR1 MNHNY, CDR2 SVGAGI (reference sequence). This CDR3 is CASSQALDTSINGAFF. In DNA form, the CDR3 reads TGTGCCAGCAGCCAAGCCCTGGACACTTCAATCAACGGAGCTTTCTTT.

This clone was seen more than once but under ten times. V usage is TRBV9 and J usage is TRBJ2-7; 8 bases align to TRBD1. Germline trimming cut 3 bases from V and 3 bases from J; bases unmatched to any gene: 5. Germline values: CDR1 SGDLS, CDR2 YYNGEE. The CDR3 length is 14 residues. The CDR3 spells CASSATGTGYEQYF. CDR3 DNA: TGTGCCAGCAGCGCCACCGGGACAGGCTACGAGCAGTACTTC.

The chain carries TRBV27 and TRBJ1-2; 7 nucleotides agree with TRBD1. Germline CDR1 reads MNHEY; CDR2 reads SMNVEV (reference sequence). CDR3 length: 15 residues. J lost 0 bases, V lost 5 bases, and 6 bases had no gene match. The CDR3 DNA is TGTGCCAGCAGTCCCCCCGGGACAGCTAACTATGGCTACACCTTC. Encoded protein: CASSPPGTANYGYTF.

V usage is TRBV19 and J usage is TRBJ2-5; TRBD2 is a possible D gene (6 bases). Trimming left V 3 bases short and J 5 bases short, with 22 bases between. The CDR3 is 17 amino acids. CDR1 is LNHDA and CDR2 is SQIVND in the germline V gene (reference sequence). This CDR3 reads CASSMSPRRRVSETQYF. Written as DNA, the CDR3 is TGTGCCAGTAGTATGTCCCCAAGGAGGAGGGTTTCGGAGACCCAGTACTTC.

This clone was detected only once. The rearrangement joins TRBV7-9 to TRBJ1-1, with 8 bases identical to TRBD1. Trimming took 5 bases from V and 0 from J; bases not matched to a gene: 5. The CDR3 runs 15 residues. In germline, CDR1 is SEHNR, CDR2 FQNEAQ (reference sequence). The CDR3 sequence: CASSRRQGLNTEAFF. The CDR3 region has the DNA TGTGCCAGCAGCCGGAGACAGGGGTTGAACACTGAAGCTTTCTTT.

The chain is built from TRBV2 and TRBJ2-3; 10 bases are shared with TRBD2. V lost 4 bases and J lost 3; bases outside the gene matches: 10. The CDR3 covers 17 residues. Germline V gives CDR1 SNHLY, CDR2 FYNNEI. The CDR3 nucleotides read TGTGCCAGCAGTGGTCTCAAGCGGGGGGGCGTAACAGATACGCAGTATTTT. Translated, it gives CASSGLKRGGVTDTQYF.

This clone was counted a single time. This chain links TRBV6-5 with TRBJ1-1; D is undetermined. V was pared by 0 bases and J by 5 bases, with 10 bases between. The CDR3 contains 14 residues. The germline CDR1 and CDR2 sequences are MNHEY and SVGAGI. Here the CDR3 DNA reads TGTGCCAGCAGTTACTCTGCTAGGTGGACTGAAGCTTTCTTT. Translation: CASSYSARWTEAFF.

The CDR3 DNA is TGTGCCAGCAGCTTCGGCAGGCCGAATGAAAAACTGTTTTTT. Amino acids: CASSFGRPNEKLFF. The chain recombines TRBV7-2 with TRBJ1-4; D remains unclear. Germline CDR1 and CDR2: SGHTA and FQGNSA. The CDR3 runs to 14 residues. V was trimmed by 3 bases and J by 5 bases, leaving 10 bases between them.

The V gene is TRBV4-1, the J gene TRBJ1-5; no clear D. V shed 0 bases and J shed 6 bases, with 12 bases lying between them. CDR3 length: 15 amino acids. Germline V gives CDR1 MGHRA, CDR2 YSYEKL. In DNA, the CDR3 is TGCGCCAGCAGCCAAGACGGAGGGCTGGGTCAGCCCCAGCATTTT. It codes for CASSQDGGLGQPQHF.

This chain links TRBV4-1 with TRBJ1-2; perhaps TRBD1 as D (6 bases). Germline lookup yields CDR1 MGHRA and CDR2 YSYEKL. V lost 1 base and J 8 bases, leaving 17 bases between the germline ends. This CDR3 region has 15 residues. The CDR3 spells CASSQAVGALGGYTF. The CDR3 nucleotides are TGCGCCAGCAGCCAAGCAGTGGGGGCCCTAGGCGGCTACACCTTC.

The rearrangement links TRBV7-9 to TRBJ1-1; D gene unclear. Trimming cost V 4 bases and J 5 bases, with 11 bases left between them. CDR1 and CDR2 (germline): SEHNR, FQNEAQ (reference sequence). This CDR3 is built from 13 residues. CDR3 region: CASSSRYSTEAFF. The DNA for the CDR3 is TGTGCCAGCAGCTCCCGGTATAGTACTGAAGCTTTCTTT.

J is TRBJ1-2 and V is TRBV12-5, with 7 bases fitting TRBD1. Germline trimming cut 4 bases from V and 7 bases from J; bases unmatched to any gene: 15. Germline V CDR1 and CDR2: LGHNT, FRNRAP. This CDR3 region has 16 residues. Here the CDR3 DNA reads TGTGCTAGTGGTTCCCCCCGGGACAGTCTAGGGGGTGGCTACACCTTC. Encoded protein: CASGSPRDSLGGGYTF.

This chain links TRBV4-1 with TRBJ2-5; 8 nucleotides match TRBD2. Germline CDR1 reads MGHRA; CDR2 reads YSYEKL. The CDR3 is made up of 15 amino acids. The J segment lost 0 bases and the V segment lost 4 bases, leaving 4 bases of the junction unmatched. The chain's CDR3 is CASSPRGAYQETQYF. The DNA for the CDR3 is TGCGCCAGCAGCCCGCGGGGGGCGTACCAAGAGACCCAGTACTTC.